This passage covers 32 T cell receptor beta chains from one sample sequenced in a study of T-cell reconstitution after alpha-beta-depleted transplantation in children. It was with unique molecular identifiers that the TCRbeta library was prepared. TCRdb independently ran MiXCR on the PCR reads; one entry per CDR3 protein. The table records some 500,000 distinct CDR3 sequences, around 18% of them present only once. Sequences were derived from PBMCs from the stem cell graft donor, sampled from the stem cell graft. These receptors were obtained from a human donor who donated a stem cell graft to a child with acute lymphoblastic leukemia.

By frequency in the sample, this clonotype is medium-sized. The chain uses TRBV3-1 and TRBJ1-1; D is perhaps TRBD1 (6 bases). This CDR3 spans 13 amino acids. The V gene lost 4 bases and the J gene lost 4 bases, with 10 bases spanning the gap. From germline, CDR1 is LGHDT and CDR2 YNNKEL (reference sequence). The CDR3 region is CASSPGAGTEAFF. In DNA, the CDR3 is TGTGCCAGCAGCCCAGGGGCGGGCACTGAAGCTTTCTTT.

This clonotype was observed a single time. J is TRBJ2-4 and V is TRBV11-2; the match to TRBD2 covers 13 bases. Unmatched junction bases numbered 9, after V lost 4 bases and J lost 6 bases. The CDR3 totals 17 residues. CDR1 is SGHAT and CDR2 is FQNNGV in the germline V gene. CDR3 DNA sequence: TGTGCCAGCAGCTCACCACCGGGACTAGCGGGGTTAAACATTCAGTACTTC. Its protein is CASSSPPGLAGLNIQYF.

This clonotype turned up a few times. The genes are TRBV5-6 and TRBJ2-5, with D perhaps given as TRBD1 or TRBD2 (5 bases each). Germline V gene sequence: CDR1 SGHDT, CDR2 YYEEEE. This CDR3 has 14 amino acids. V lost 3 bases and J lost 1, with 10 bases in between. The CDR3 DNA reads as TGTGCCAGCAGCTACCGGGACGTCCAAGAGACCCAGTACTTC. Translation gives CASSYRDVQETQYF.

This sequence joins TRBV6-1 and TRBJ2-1; tentatively, D is TRBD2 (6 bases). The CDR3 is 15 residues long. Trimming cost V 6 bases and J 6 bases, with 18 bases left between them. Germline V gene sequence: CDR1 MNHNS, CDR2 SASEGT. DNA for the CDR3: TGTGCCAGCAGCCGGGGCGGGGACGTGCTCAATGAGCAGTTCTTC. Its protein product is CASSRGGDVLNEQFF.

This clonotype was found once. The genes are TRBV14 and TRBJ2-7, with a weak D call TRBD1 (6 bases). The CDR3 is made up of 16 amino acids. V lost 5 bases, J lost 0 bases, and 17 bases lay in between. The germline CDR1 and CDR2 sequences are SGHDN and FVKESK. The CDR3 region is CASSEGQRPSSYEQYF. The CDR3 DNA sequence: TGTGCCAGCAGCGAAGGACAGCGGCCGAGCTCCTACGAGCAGTACTTC.

The table lists this clonotype with a few counts. J is TRBJ1-2 and V is TRBV5-4; D remains unclear. Trimming stripped 4 bases from V and 0 bases from J, with 16 bases between. CDR3 length: 16 amino acids. Germline V lookup: CDR1 SGHNT, CDR2 YYREEE (reference sequence). The CDR3 DNA is TGTGCCAGCAGCCCGGGCGCTATCTCAGCTAACTATGGCTACACCTTC. It translates to CASSPGAISANYGYTF.

This clonotype was counted ten times or more. In nucleotides, the CDR3 is TGTGCCAGCAGCTCTGGACAGGGCGGCTATAATTCACCCCTCCACTTT. Its protein product is CASSSGQGGYNSPLHF. The chain couples TRBV9 to TRBJ1-6; 8 bases match TRBD1. In germline, CDR1 is SGDLS, CDR2 YYNGEE. J lost 3 bases, V lost 4 bases, and 6 bases had no gene match. The CDR3 contains 16 residues. The full variable domain, in which reference TRBV9 and TRBJ1-6 provide the parts outside the CDR3, is DSGVTQTPKHLITATGQRVTLRCSPRSGDLSVYWYQQSLDQGLQFLIQYYNGEERAKGNILERFSAQQFPDLHSELNLSSLELGDSALYFCASSSGQGGYNSPLHFGNGTRLTVT.

The rearrangement links TRBV29-1 to TRBJ2-1; no definite D call. Germline CDR1 is SQVTM and CDR2 is ANQGSEA. Trimming left V 1 base short and J 1 base short, with 8 bases between. The CDR3 has 14 amino acids. CDR3 bases: TGCAGCGTTGAAGGACTCCTGTCCTACAATGAGCAGTTCTTC. It specifies CSVEGLLSYNEQFF.

This clonotype was seen a handful of times. The V call is TRBV9, the J call TRBJ2-6; D is uncertain. Trimming took 1 base from V and 2 from J, leaving 1 base between them. Per germline, CDR1 SGDLS and CDR2 YYNGEE. The CDR3 covers 13 residues. The CDR3 is CASSVPGANVLTF. In nucleotides, the CDR3 is TGTGCCAGCAGCGTACCTGGGGCCAACGTCCTGACTTTC.

The sample holds a few counts of this clonotype. This chain uses TRBV5-1 with TRBJ1-5; D is perhaps TRBD1 (6 bases). CDR3 size: 13 residues. Deletions cut 3 bases from V and 4 bases from J, with 8 bases between. Germline values: CDR1 SGHRS, CDR2 YFSETQ. The DNA for the CDR3 is TGCGCCAGCAGCTCTGACAGGAATCAGCCCCAGCATTTT. It encodes CASSSDRNQPQHF. The whole variable domain, remainder taken from reference TRBV5-1 and TRBJ1-5, is KAGVTQTPRYLIKTRGQQVTLSCSPISGHRSVSWYQQTPGQGLQFLFEYFSETQRNKGNFPGRFSGRQFSNSRSEMNVSTLELGDSALYLCASSSDRNQPQHFGDGTRLSIL.

CDR3 in DNA: TGTGCCACCAGTGCCCCAGGGGGTCATCTACCGTCCCCCTACAATGAGCAGTTCTTC. It yields the protein CATSAPGGHLPSPYNEQFF. The V and J genes are TRBV24-1 and TRBJ2-1; 7 bases match TRBD1. This CDR3 is built from 19 residues. V shed 5 bases, J shed 2 bases, and the junction held 17 bases outside the gene matches. The germline gives CDR1 KGHDR, CDR2 SFDVKD.

This chain links TRBV12-3 or TRBV12-4 with TRBJ2-5; 16 nucleotides line up with TRBD2. Trimming removed 5 bases from V and 4 bases from J; junction bases left unmatched: 7. The CDR3 extends over 17 amino acids. The CDR3 spells CASSRGTSGRALETQYF. CDR3 DNA sequence: TGTGCCAGCAGTAGGGGGACTAGCGGGAGGGCCCTAGAGACCCAGTACTTC.

Only a few counts were recorded for this clonotype. The chain is built from TRBV5-1 and TRBJ1-6, with 7 bases matching TRBD1. Germline V lookup: CDR1 SGHRS, CDR2 YFSETQ. CDR3 length: 14 amino acids. V shed 4 bases, J shed 7 bases, and the junction held 5 bases outside the gene matches. The CDR3 nucleotides read TGCGCCAGCAGCACTTCGACAGGGAATTCACCCCTCCACTTT. This codes for CASSTSTGNSPLHF.

The table lists this clonotype with a few counts. This chain connects TRBV5-1 to TRBJ2-1; D might be TRBD1 or TRBD2, each matching 8 bases. The V gene's germline CDR1 is SGHRS and CDR2 YFSETQ. Trimming removed 3 bases from V and 0 bases from J, with 19 bases in between. This CDR3 has 18 amino acids. The CDR3 reads CASSWGQASGSSYNEQFF. The CDR3 bases are TGCGCCAGCAGCTGGGGACAGGCTAGCGGGTCCTCCTACAATGAGCAGTTCTTC.

This clonotype was seen once. The genes are TRBV20-1 and TRBJ2-7; D gene uncertain. The CDR3 is 12 residues long. Trimming removed 8 bases from V and 1 base from J, with 12 bases in between. Looked up from germline, CDR1 is DFQATT and CDR2 is SNEGSKA (reference sequence). The CDR3: CSLGGVSYEQYF. CDR3 DNA sequence: TGCAGTCTGGGTGGGGTTTCCTACGAGCAGTACTTC.

This clonotype appeared a single time. The chain couples TRBV4-2 to TRBJ2-7; no reliable D call. This CDR3 has 15 residues. The ends were cut back, 0 bases at V and 1 base at J, with 10 bases in the middle. In germline, CDR1 is LGHNA, CDR2 YNFKEQ. Here the CDR3 reads CASSQEGTASYEQYF. In DNA, the CDR3 is TGTGCCAGCAGCCAAGAGGGAACAGCATCCTACGAGCAGTACTTC.

The table lists this clonotype with a few counts. The germline gene is not matched at one end of the junction; a read error may be the cause. This sequence joins TRBV9 and TRBJ2-5, with D possibly TRBD2 on 5 matching bases. CDR1 is SGDLS and CDR2 is YYNGEE in the germline V gene. This CDR3 contains 9 residues. The CDR3 loop is CASSAGDHF. The CDR3 bases are TGTGCCAGCAGCGCCGGGGATCACTTC.

The V call is TRBV20-1, the J call TRBJ2-5; D is perhaps TRBD2 (6 bases). V shed 1 base and J shed 0 bases, with 12 bases lying between them. The CDR3 is 15 residues long. In germline, CDR1 is DFQATT, CDR2 SNEGSKA (reference sequence). The CDR3 region has the DNA TGCAGTGCTAGAGCGGGGGTTTCGTACCAAGAGACCCAGTACTTC. This gives the protein CSARAGVSYQETQYF.

This chain connects TRBV19 to TRBJ1-1, with unresolved D. Germline CDR1 is LNHDA and CDR2 is SQIVND (reference sequence). This CDR3 spans 12 amino acids. V was shortened by 3 bases and J by 7 bases, with 9 bases between the two germline ends. CDR3 sequence: CASSIGKVEAFF. The CDR3 DNA reads TGTGCCAGTAGTATTGGGAAAGTTGAAGCTTTCTTT.

This clonotype was counted only a few times. The chain combines TRBV15 with TRBJ1-1; the D gene is possibly TRBD1 (6 bases). This CDR3 contains 16 residues. The V end was cut by 2 bases, the J end by 0 bases, with 13 bases between. The germline CDR1 and CDR2 sequences are LNHNV and YYDKDF (reference sequence). The CDR3 DNA follows: TGTGCCACCAGCAGAAATTACAGGGAAATGAACACTGAAGCTTTCTTT. Amino acids: CATSRNYREMNTEAFF.

This clonotype has just a few counts. The CDR3 sequence: CASSLVMLRTSVTEAFF. The CDR3 coding sequence is TGCGCCAGCAGCTTAGTGATGCTCCGAACCAGCGTCACTGAAGCTTTCTTT. The chain carries TRBV5-1 and TRBJ1-1; no reliable D call. Per germline, CDR1 SGHRS and CDR2 YFSETQ. CDR3 size: 17 residues. V lost 2 bases, J lost 4 bases, and 21 bases lay in between. Full variable domain (rest looked up from reference TRBV5-1 and TRBJ1-1): KAGVTQTPRYLIKTRGQQVTLSCSPISGHRSVSWYQQTPGQGLQFLFEYFSETQRNKGNFPGRFSGRQFSNSRSEMNVSTLELGDSALYLCASSLVMLRTSVTEAFFGQGTRLTVV.

This chain joins TRBV9 and TRBJ2-7, with D hard to call. V lost 3 bases to trimming and J lost 0 bases, with 13 bases between them. The germline V gene encodes CDR1 SGDLS and CDR2 YYNGEE. CDR3 length equals 15 residues. The CDR3 nucleotides are TGTGCCAGCAGCGCGGGCCTAGAGAGCTCCTACGAGCAGTACTTC. It yields the protein CASSAGLESSYEQYF. Based on the CDR3 plus reference TRBV9 and TRBJ2-7, the full variable domain is DSGVTQTPKHLITATGQRVTLRCSPRSGDLSVYWYQQSLDQGLQFLIQYYNGEERAKGNILERFSAQQFPDLHSELNLSSLELGDSALYFCASSAGLESSYEQYFGPGTRLTVT.

The gene calls are TRBV20-1 and TRBJ2-7, with TRBD2 matching over 10 bases. Germline V gene sequence: CDR1 DFQATT, CDR2 SNEGSKA (reference sequence). The V segment lost 3 bases and the J segment 7 bases; nucleotides outside the gene matches: 9. The CDR3 consists of 14 residues. As DNA, the CDR3 is TGCAGTGCTAGCCGGACTAGCGGCCGTCTGGAGCAGTACTTC. This gives the protein CSASRTSGRLEQYF.

This clonotype was seen ten or more times. The V gene is TRBV7-9, the J gene TRBJ1-1, with D possibly matching TRBD1 (5 bases). Trimming stripped 6 bases from V and 4 bases from J, with 12 bases between. Germline-derived CDR1 and CDR2 are SEHNR and FQNEAQ (reference sequence). CDR3 length: 13 residues. The CDR3 sequence is CASSFAGGTEAFF. Written as DNA, the CDR3 is TGTGCCAGCAGTTTCGCGGGGGGCACTGAAGCTTTCTTT.

The table lists this clonotype with a few counts. This chain uses TRBV7-6 with TRBJ2-4, with D maybe TRBD2 (6 bases). The CDR3 has 16 amino acids. The V end lost 1 base, the J end lost 1 base, and 11 bases lay between the germline ends. Germline loops: CDR1 SGHVS, CDR2 FNYEAQ. In nucleotides, the CDR3 is TGTGCCAGCAGCTTAGGGGGACTTGGGGCCAAAAACATTCAGTACTTC. Amino acids: CASSLGGLGAKNIQYF.

V usage is TRBV5-1 and J usage is TRBJ2-7; the match to TRBD2 covers 9 bases. The V segment lost 0 bases and the J segment 6 bases; nucleotides outside the gene matches: 13. In germline, CDR1 is SGHRS, CDR2 YFSETQ. The CDR3 sequence is 17 residues long. CDR3: CASSLVLAGSRSREQYF. In nucleotides, the CDR3 is TGCGCCAGCAGCTTGGTGCTAGCGGGGAGTCGGTCCCGCGAGCAGTACTTC.

The chain employs TRBV20-1 and TRBJ1-2; D possibly corresponds to TRBD1 (5 bases). With 6 bases removed from V and 2 bases from J, the gap between germline ends came to 19 bases. Germline CDR1 and CDR2: DFQATT and SNEGSKA (reference sequence). The CDR3 extends over 15 amino acids. CDR3 sequence (DNA): TGCAGTGCCACCGGGGGAGTCGGGGGAAACTATGGCTACACCTTC. Residues: CSATGGVGGNYGYTF.

The CDR3 DNA sequence: TGTGCCAGCAGCGTAAAGCCCGGCTCTGGGGCCAACGTCCTGACTTTC. Its protein product is CASSVKPGSGANVLTF. The chain uses TRBV9 and TRBJ2-6; D is ambiguous. Germline V gene lookup returns CDR1 SGDLS and CDR2 YYNGEE. V lost 1 base and J 0 bases, leaving 8 bases between the germline ends. This CDR3 is built from 16 residues.

This clonotype was recorded a few times. The gene calls are TRBV7-9 and TRBJ2-1, with D perhaps TRBD2 (5 bases). Deletions cut 7 bases from V and 4 bases from J, with 11 bases between. The CDR3 is 13 residues long. Germline-derived CDR1 and CDR2 are SEHNR and FQNEAQ (reference sequence). Here the CDR3 DNA reads TGTGCCAGCACTCGGACTGAGTACAATGAGCAGTTCTTC. Its protein product is CASTRTEYNEQFF.

The chain is built from TRBV7-9 and TRBJ2-4; TRBD1 matches at 11 bases. The CDR3 is made up of 14 amino acids. V was clipped by 4 bases and J by 9 bases; unmatched bases: 5. CDR1 is SEHNR, CDR2 FQNEAQ, per germline (reference sequence). The CDR3 spells CASSWTGGSSIQYF. CDR3 in DNA: TGTGCCAGCAGCTGGACAGGGGGCTCTAGCATTCAGTACTTC. Full variable domain (remainder filled in from reference TRBV7-9 and TRBJ2-4): DTGVSQNPRHKITKRGQNVTFRCDPISEHNRLYWYRQTLGQGPEFLTYFQNEAQLEKSRLLSDRFSAERPKGSFSTLEIQRTEQGDSAMYLCASSWTGGSSIQYFGAGTRLSVL.

The V call is TRBV30, the J call TRBJ2-7, with 11 positions matching TRBD2. Germline V gives CDR1 GTSNPN, CDR2 SVGIG (reference sequence). This CDR3 contains 15 residues. V lost 2 bases and J lost 5; bases outside the gene matches: 8. In nucleotides, the CDR3 is TGTGCCTGGAGTCATAGCGGGAGGGCCACCGACGAGCAGTACTTC. Translation gives CAWSHSGRATDEQYF.

In its sample, this clonotype was seen a few times. The chain recombines TRBV9 with TRBJ2-7; 14 bases align to TRBD2. CDR1 is SGDLS and CDR2 is YYNGEE in the germline V gene. J was trimmed by 3 bases and V by 3 bases; bases with no gene match: 8. This CDR3 region has 17 residues. The DNA of the CDR3 is TGTGCCAGCAGCGCGCAGGGACTAGCGGGAGCGTACTACGAGCAGTACTTC. Amino acid sequence: CASSAQGLAGAYYEQYF.